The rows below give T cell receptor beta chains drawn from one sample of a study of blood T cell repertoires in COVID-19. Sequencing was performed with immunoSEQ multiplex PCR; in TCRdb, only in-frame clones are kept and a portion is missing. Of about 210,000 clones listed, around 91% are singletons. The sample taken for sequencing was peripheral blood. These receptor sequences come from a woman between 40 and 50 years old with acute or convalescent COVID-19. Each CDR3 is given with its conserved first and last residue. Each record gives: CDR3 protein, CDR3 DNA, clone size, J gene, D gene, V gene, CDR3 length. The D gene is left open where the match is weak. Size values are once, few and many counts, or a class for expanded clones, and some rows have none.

CDR3 protein: CASSETTGVQETQYF
CDR3 DNA: TGTGCCAGCAGTGAAACAACAGGGGTCCAAGAGACCCAGTACTTC
clone size: .
J gene: TRBJ2-5
D gene: TRBD1
V gene: TRBV6-1
CDR3 length: 15

CDR3 protein: CSANRQGGQFF
CDR3 DNA: TGCAGTGCTAACCGACAGGGAGGGCAGTTCTTC
clone size: .
J gene: TRBJ2-1
D gene: .
V gene: TRBV20-1
CDR3 length: 11

CDR3 protein: CASSLNRDHTGELFF
CDR3 DNA: TGTGCCAGCAGCCTGAACAGGGATCACACCGGGGAGCTGTTTTTT
clone size: .
J gene: TRBJ2-2
D gene: .
V gene: TRBV3-1/TRBV3-2
CDR3 length: 15

CDR3 protein: CASGAKALNYGYTF
CDR3 DNA: TGTGCCTCAGGGGCGAAGGCCCTTAACTATGGCTACACCTTC
clone size: .
J gene: TRBJ1-2
D gene: .
V gene: TRBV10-3
CDR3 length: 14

CDR3 protein: CASSPGRGYGYTF
CDR3 DNA: TGTGCCAGCAGCCCGGGCAGGGGGTATGGCTACACCTTC
clone size: .
J gene: TRBJ1-2
D gene: TRBD1
V gene: TRBV11-2
CDR3 length: 13

CDR3 protein: CASSLQGARTEAFF
CDR3 DNA: TGTGCCAGCAGCCTACAGGGGGCGCGCACTGAAGCTTTCTTT
clone size: few
J gene: TRBJ1-1
D gene: TRBD1
V gene: TRBV7-2
CDR3 length: 14

CDR3 protein: CASSPGGNTEAFF
CDR3 DNA: TGCGCCAGCAGCCCTGGCGGGAACACTGAAGCTTTCTTT
clone size: .
J gene: TRBJ1-1
D gene: .
V gene: TRBV5-1
CDR3 length: 13

CDR3 protein: CASSETGDNVEGYTF
CDR3 DNA: TGTGCCAGCAGCGAAACGGGAGACAACGTGGAGGGCTACACCTTC
clone size: .
J gene: TRBJ1-2
D gene: .
V gene: TRBV2
CDR3 length: 15

CDR3 protein: CASSASGGWYNEQFF
CDR3 DNA: TGTGCCAGCAGTGCAAGCGGGGGGTGGTACAATGAGCAGTTCTTC
clone size: .
J gene: TRBJ2-1
D gene: TRBD2
V gene: TRBV2
CDR3 length: 15

CDR3 protein: CASSLEAGPGADTQYF
CDR3 DNA: TGTGCCAGCAGCCTCGAAGCGGGGCCGGGAGCAGATACGCAGTATTTT
clone size: once
J gene: TRBJ2-3
D gene: TRBD2
V gene: TRBV7-6
CDR3 length: 16

CDR3 protein: CASSVGALEQFF
CDR3 DNA: TGTGCCAGCAGCGTGGGGGCTTTAGAGCAGTTCTTC
clone size: .
J gene: TRBJ2-1
D gene: .
V gene: TRBV5-6
CDR3 length: 12

CDR3 protein: CASSQAPSGNTIYF
CDR3 DNA: TGTGCCAGCAGCCAGGCACCCTCTGGAAACACCATATATTTT
clone size: once
J gene: TRBJ1-3
D gene: .
V gene: TRBV2
CDR3 length: 14

CDR3 protein: CASSWRPGGGYTF
CDR3 DNA: TGTGCCAGCAGCTGGCGGCCAGGGGGAGGCTACACCTTC
clone size: few
J gene: TRBJ1-2
D gene: TRBD1
V gene: TRBV5-6
CDR3 length: 13

CDR3 protein: CASSDPGNYGYTF
CDR3 DNA: TGTGCCAGCAGTGACCCAGGGAACTATGGCTACACCTTC
clone size: .
J gene: TRBJ1-2
D gene: .
V gene: TRBV2
CDR3 length: 13

CDR3 protein: CASSLGQPSGNTIYF
CDR3 DNA: TGTGCCAGCAGTCTAGGACAGCCTTCTGGAAACACCATATATTTT
clone size: .
J gene: TRBJ1-3
D gene: .
V gene: TRBV6-6
CDR3 length: 15

CDR3 protein: CASSGPGTGYSPLHF
CDR3 DNA: TGTGCCAGCAGCGGCCCAGGGACAGGGTATTCACCCCTCCACTTT
clone size: .
J gene: TRBJ1-6
D gene: TRBD1
V gene: TRBV28
CDR3 length: 15

CDR3 protein: CAISRTSGAPLGRNEQFF
CDR3 DNA: TGTGCCATCAGCCGGACTAGCGGGGCCCCACTCGGAAGAAATGAGCAGTTCTTC
clone size: .
J gene: TRBJ2-1
D gene: TRBD2
V gene: TRBV10-3
CDR3 length: 18

CDR3 protein: CASSEGISVSTGAQYF
CDR3 DNA: TGTGCCAGCAGTGAGGGCATTAGCGTCTCAACAGGGGCCCAGTACTTC
clone size: .
J gene: TRBJ2-5
D gene: TRBD1
V gene: TRBV6-1
CDR3 length: 16

CDR3 protein: CASTMTRNTEAFF
CDR3 DNA: TGTGCCAGCACCATGACACGGAACACTGAAGCTTTCTTT
clone size: .
J gene: TRBJ1-1
D gene: .
V gene: TRBV2
CDR3 length: 13

CDR3 protein: CASSVGDPEVYGYTF
CDR3 DNA: TGTGCCAGCAGTGTAGGAGACCCGGAGGTCTATGGCTACACCTTC
clone size: .
J gene: TRBJ1-2
D gene: .
V gene: TRBV2
CDR3 length: 15

CDR3 protein: CASRQTGSNQPQHF
CDR3 DNA: TGTGCCAGCAGACAGACAGGGAGCAATCAGCCCCAGCATTTT
clone size: once
J gene: TRBJ1-5
D gene: TRBD1
V gene: TRBV25-1
CDR3 length: 14

CDR3 protein: CASSLWSLQGSITEAFF
CDR3 DNA: TGTGCCAGCAGCTTGTGGTCCCTGCAGGGGTCTATCACTGAAGCTTTCTTT
clone size: .
J gene: TRBJ1-1
D gene: .
V gene: TRBV5-5
CDR3 length: 17

CDR3 protein: CATLGGYNEQFF
CDR3 DNA: TGTGCCACCCTTGGGGGGTACAATGAGCAGTTCTTC
clone size: .
J gene: TRBJ2-1
D gene: .
V gene: TRBV24-1
CDR3 length: 12

CDR3 protein: CASRGQSLGYTF
CDR3 DNA: TGTGCCAGTAGAGGACAGAGTCTCGGCTACACCTTC
clone size: .
J gene: TRBJ1-2
D gene: .
V gene: TRBV19
CDR3 length: 12

CDR3 protein: CASSQERSGGAPQETQYF
CDR3 DNA: TGCGCCAGCAGCCAAGAGCGTAGCGGGGGGGCCCCACAAGAGACCCAGTACTTC
clone size: .
J gene: TRBJ2-5
D gene: TRBD2
V gene: TRBV4-1
CDR3 length: 18

CDR3 protein: CASSLTGVGYGYTF
CDR3 DNA: TGTGCCAGCAGCCTCACAGGGGTGGGCTATGGCTACACCTTC
clone size: .
J gene: TRBJ1-2
D gene: TRBD1
V gene: TRBV11-2
CDR3 length: 14

CDR3 protein: CAISGDRGLGYTF
CDR3 DNA: TGTGCCATCAGCGGGGACAGGGGGCTTGGCTACACCTTC
clone size: .
J gene: TRBJ1-2
D gene: TRBD1
V gene: TRBV10-3
CDR3 length: 13

CDR3 protein: CASNREWNTEAFF
CDR3 DNA: TGTGCCAGCAACAGGGAATGGAACACTGAAGCTTTCTTT
clone size: .
J gene: TRBJ1-1
D gene: .
V gene: TRBV6-5
CDR3 length: 13

CDR3 protein: CASSLSRSQLQNTEAFF
CDR3 DNA: TGTGCCAGCAGTTTATCGAGATCACAGCTACAGAACACTGAAGCTTTCTTT
clone size: .
J gene: TRBJ1-1
D gene: .
V gene: TRBV27
CDR3 length: 17

CDR3 protein: CASSPGTGFGYTF
CDR3 DNA: TGTGCCAGCTCACCCGGGACAGGGTTTGGCTACACCTTC
clone size: few
J gene: TRBJ1-2
D gene: TRBD1
V gene: TRBV18
CDR3 length: 13

CDR3 protein: CASSPADRGPFGYGYTF
CDR3 DNA: TGTGCCAGCAGTCCGGCGGACAGGGGCCCGTTTGGCTATGGCTACACCTTC
clone size: .
J gene: TRBJ1-2
D gene: TRBD1
V gene: TRBV28
CDR3 length: 17

CDR3 protein: CASSLRHNTEAFF
CDR3 DNA: TGTGCCAGCAGCTTGAGACACAACACTGAAGCTTTCTTT
clone size: .
J gene: TRBJ1-1
D gene: .
V gene: TRBV7-8
CDR3 length: 13

CDR3 protein: CASSLGAGPYGYTF
CDR3 DNA: TGTGCCAGCAGCTTAGGGGCAGGCCCCTATGGCTACACCTTC
clone size: .
J gene: TRBJ1-2
D gene: .
V gene: TRBV7-3
CDR3 length: 14

CDR3 protein: CAISQGVGSGTEAFF
CDR3 DNA: TGTGCCATCAGTCAAGGGGTCGGGTCGGGCACTGAAGCTTTCTTT
clone size: .
J gene: TRBJ1-1
D gene: .
V gene: TRBV10-3
CDR3 length: 15

CDR3 protein: CATSDLLGTVNTGELFF
CDR3 DNA: TGTGCCACCAGTGATCTCCTGGGGACAGTTAACACCGGGGAGCTGTTTTTT
clone size: .
J gene: TRBJ2-2
D gene: TRBD1
V gene: TRBV24-1
CDR3 length: 17

CDR3 protein: CASSVVSSNTGELFF
CDR3 DNA: TGTGCCAGCAGCGTAGTAAGCTCCAACACCGGGGAGCTGTTTTTT
clone size: .
J gene: TRBJ2-2
D gene: .
V gene: TRBV9
CDR3 length: 15

CDR3 protein: CASSEAYRDNQPQHF
CDR3 DNA: TGTGCCAGCAGTGAAGCTTACAGGGACAATCAGCCCCAGCATTTT
clone size: .
J gene: TRBJ1-5
D gene: .
V gene: TRBV6-1
CDR3 length: 15

CDR3 protein: CASSQDFRGLAKNIQYF
CDR3 DNA: TGTGCCAGCAGCCAAGATTTCCGGGGTTTAGCCAAAAACATTCAGTACTTC
clone size: .
J gene: TRBJ2-4
D gene: .
V gene: TRBV3-1/TRBV3-2
CDR3 length: 17

CDR3 protein: CASSEFDRSLEDSPLHF
CDR3 DNA: TGTGCCAGCAGTGAATTCGACAGATCCCTAGAGGATTCACCCCTCCACTTT
clone size: .
J gene: TRBJ1-6
D gene: .
V gene: TRBV6-1
CDR3 length: 17

CDR3 protein: CASSLGRENTEAFF
CDR3 DNA: TGTGCCAGCAGCTTGGGCAGGGAGAACACTGAAGCTTTCTTT
clone size: .
J gene: TRBJ1-1
D gene: .
V gene: TRBV11-3
CDR3 length: 14

CDR3 protein: CATGVGNTIYF
CDR3 DNA: TGTGCCACAGGGGTCGGAAACACCATATATTTT
clone size: once
J gene: TRBJ1-3
D gene: .
V gene: TRBV19
CDR3 length: 11

CDR3 protein: CASSPYQTGELFF
CDR3 DNA: TGCGCCAGCAGCCCCTACCAAACCGGGGAGCTGTTTTTT
clone size: .
J gene: TRBJ2-2
D gene: .
V gene: TRBV5-1
CDR3 length: 13

CDR3 protein: CASSELSGGPPLTQYF
CDR3 DNA: TGTGCCAGCAGTGAACTATCGGGGGGCCCTCCGTTGACCCAGTACTTC
clone size: .
J gene: TRBJ2-5
D gene: .
V gene: TRBV6-1
CDR3 length: 16

CDR3 protein: CASRDRSTNTGELFF
CDR3 DNA: TGTGCCAGCAGGGACAGGTCAACCAACACCGGGGAGCTGTTTTTT
clone size: .
J gene: TRBJ2-2
D gene: TRBD1
V gene: TRBV6-6
CDR3 length: 15

CDR3 protein: CASSVWTVHGYTF
CDR3 DNA: TGTGCCAGCAGCGTCTGGACAGTTCATGGCTACACCTTC
clone size: .
J gene: TRBJ1-2
D gene: .
V gene: TRBV9
CDR3 length: 13

CDR3 protein: CATRMQGSEKLFF
CDR3 DNA: TGTGCCACCCGAATGCAGGGCAGTGAAAAACTGTTTTTT
clone size: .
J gene: TRBJ1-4
D gene: .
V gene: TRBV6-6
CDR3 length: 13

CDR3 protein: CASSGSVEGDTQYF
CDR3 DNA: TGCGCCAGCAGCGGATCGGTCGAGGGAGATACGCAGTATTTT
clone size: .
J gene: TRBJ2-3
D gene: .
V gene: TRBV5-1
CDR3 length: 14

CDR3 protein: CASSGTESYQPQHF
CDR3 DNA: TGTGCCAGCAGCGGGACAGAGTCTTATCAGCCCCAGCATTTT
clone size: .
J gene: TRBJ1-5
D gene: TRBD1
V gene: TRBV25-1
CDR3 length: 14

CDR3 protein: CASSVTGYYGYTF
CDR3 DNA: TGTGCCAGCAGCGTGACAGGGTACTATGGCTACACCTTC
clone size: .
J gene: TRBJ1-2
D gene: TRBD1
V gene: TRBV5-5
CDR3 length: 13

CDR3 protein: CASAPDRAGELFF
CDR3 DNA: TGTGCCAGCGCGCCTGACAGGGCCGGGGAGCTGTTTTTT
clone size: .
J gene: TRBJ2-2
D gene: TRBD1
V gene: TRBV18
CDR3 length: 13

CDR3 protein: CASGLGGHYNSPLHF
CDR3 DNA: TGTGCTAGTGGTTTGGGGGGACACTATAATTCACCCCTCCACTTT
clone size: .
J gene: TRBJ1-6
D gene: .
V gene: TRBV12-5
CDR3 length: 15

CDR3 protein: CASSVEGADADTQYF
CDR3 DNA: TGTGCCAGCAGCGTAGAGGGGGCGGATGCAGATACGCAGTATTTT
clone size: once
J gene: TRBJ2-3
D gene: TRBD1
V gene: TRBV9
CDR3 length: 15

CDR3 protein: CASSWTGHNYGYTF
CDR3 DNA: TGTGCCAGCAGCTGGACAGGGCATAACTATGGCTACACCTTC
clone size: many
J gene: TRBJ1-2
D gene: TRBD1
V gene: TRBV2
CDR3 length: 14

CDR3 protein: CASSEMAAGEGSEQFF
CDR3 DNA: TGTGCCAGCAGTGAGATGGCAGCGGGGGAAGGGAGTGAGCAGTTCTTC
clone size: .
J gene: TRBJ2-1
D gene: TRBD2
V gene: TRBV6-1
CDR3 length: 16

CDR3 protein: CASRTGQSGNTIYF
CDR3 DNA: TGCGCCAGCAGGACAGGGCAGTCTGGAAACACCATATATTTT
clone size: .
J gene: TRBJ1-3
D gene: TRBD1
V gene: TRBV5-1
CDR3 length: 14

CDR3 protein: CAISETGNTEAFF
CDR3 DNA: TGTGCCATCAGTGAGACAGGGAACACTGAAGCTTTCTTT
clone size: .
J gene: TRBJ1-1
D gene: .
V gene: TRBV10-3
CDR3 length: 13

CDR3 protein: CASLHGGTTSSYTF
CDR3 DNA: TGTGCCAGCCTTCACGGGGGGACTACCAGTAGCTACACCTTC
clone size: once
J gene: TRBJ1-2
D gene: .
V gene: TRBV6-5
CDR3 length: 14

CDR3 protein: CASRRDTDNEQFF
CDR3 DNA: TGTGCCAGCAGAAGGGACACTGACAATGAGCAGTTCTTC
clone size: .
J gene: TRBJ2-1
D gene: .
V gene: TRBV9
CDR3 length: 13

CDR3 protein: CASSLNGYYNSPLHF
CDR3 DNA: TGCGCCAGCAGCTTGAACGGGTACTATAATTCACCCCTCCACTTT
clone size: few
J gene: TRBJ1-6
D gene: .
V gene: TRBV5-1
CDR3 length: 15

CDR3 protein: CASSPGQVNYGYTF
CDR3 DNA: TGTGCCAGCAGTCCGGGACAGGTGAACTATGGCTACACCTTC
clone size: .
J gene: TRBJ1-2
D gene: TRBD1
V gene: TRBV6-5
CDR3 length: 14